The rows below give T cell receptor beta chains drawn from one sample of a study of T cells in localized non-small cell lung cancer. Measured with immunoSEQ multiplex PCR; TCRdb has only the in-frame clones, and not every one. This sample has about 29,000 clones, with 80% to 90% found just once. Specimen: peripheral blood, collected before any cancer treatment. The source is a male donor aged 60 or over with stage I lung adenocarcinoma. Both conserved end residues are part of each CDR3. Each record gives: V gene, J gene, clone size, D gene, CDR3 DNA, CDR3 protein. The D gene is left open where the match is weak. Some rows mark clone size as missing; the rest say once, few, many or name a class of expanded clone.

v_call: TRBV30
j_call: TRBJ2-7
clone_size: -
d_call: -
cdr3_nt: TGTGCCTGGAGTTCGACAGGGAGGGGGTTTGCCTACGAGCAGTACTTC
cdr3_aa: CAWSSTGRGFAYEQYF

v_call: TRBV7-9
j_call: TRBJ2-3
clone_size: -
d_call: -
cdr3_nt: TGTGCCAGCAGCTTAGGGCGAACCCTCACAGATACGCAGTATTTT
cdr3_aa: CASSLGRTLTDTQYF

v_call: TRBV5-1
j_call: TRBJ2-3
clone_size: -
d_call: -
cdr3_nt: TGCGCCAGCAGCCCTGGACGTAGCGGCGCAGATACGCAGTATTTT
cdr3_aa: CASSPGRSGADTQYF

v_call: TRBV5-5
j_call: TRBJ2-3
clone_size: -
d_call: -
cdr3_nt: TGTGCCAGCAGTTCCGGGACCCTTAGCACAGATACGCAGTATTTT
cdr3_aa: CASSSGTLSTDTQYF

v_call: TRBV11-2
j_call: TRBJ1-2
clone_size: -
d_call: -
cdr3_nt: TGTGCCAGCAGCTTAGCCAGGCCAGATGGCTACACCTTC
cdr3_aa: CASSLARPDGYTF

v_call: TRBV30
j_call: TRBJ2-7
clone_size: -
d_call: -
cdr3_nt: TGTGCCTGGGACCGGGGGCCCTACGAGCAGTACTTC
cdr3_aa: CAWDRGPYEQYF

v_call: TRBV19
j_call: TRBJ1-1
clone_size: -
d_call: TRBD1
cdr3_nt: TGTGCCAGTAACCCTGATTCCGGGACAGGGGGAGAAGCTTTCTTT
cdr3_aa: CASNPDSGTGGEAFF

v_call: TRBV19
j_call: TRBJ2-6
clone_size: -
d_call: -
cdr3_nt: TGTGCCAGTAGTATAGATCTTTTTCATAGGGCCAGCTCTGGGGCCAACGTCCTGACTTTC
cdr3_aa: CASSIDLFHRASSGANVLTF

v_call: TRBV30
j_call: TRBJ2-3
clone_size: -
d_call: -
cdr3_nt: TGTGCCTGGAGCGGACACGCGGAGGGAACAGATACGCAGTATTTT
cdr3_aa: CAWSGHAEGTDTQYF

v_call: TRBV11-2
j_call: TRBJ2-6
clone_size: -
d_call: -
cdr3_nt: TGTGCCAGCAGCTTAGCCCCCATAGCTACAGGGGCCAACGTCCTGACTTTC
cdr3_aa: CASSLAPIATGANVLTF

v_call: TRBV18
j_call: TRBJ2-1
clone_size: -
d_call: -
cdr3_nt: TGTGCCAGCTCACCACTAGCGTTCGAGGTGGGCAATGAGCAGTTCTTC
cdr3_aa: CASSPLAFEVGNEQFF

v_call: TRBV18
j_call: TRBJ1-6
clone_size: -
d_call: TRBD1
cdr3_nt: TGTGCCAGCTCACCACAGGGACAGGGGAATTCACCCCTCCACTTT
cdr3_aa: CASSPQGQGNSPLHF

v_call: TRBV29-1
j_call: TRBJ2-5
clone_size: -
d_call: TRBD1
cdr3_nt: TGCAGCGTTGATACCACAGGGGGCTGGCAAGAGACCCAGTACTTC
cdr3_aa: CSVDTTGGWQETQYF

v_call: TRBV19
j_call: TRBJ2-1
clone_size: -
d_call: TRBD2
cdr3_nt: TGTGCCAGTAATGATCCTAGCGGGGGTCTTTCCAATGAGCAGTTCTTC
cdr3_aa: CASNDPSGGLSNEQFF

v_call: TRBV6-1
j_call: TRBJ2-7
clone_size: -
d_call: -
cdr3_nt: TGTGCCAGCAGTTTGGGGGGCGAGCAGTACTTC
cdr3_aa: CASSLGGEQYF

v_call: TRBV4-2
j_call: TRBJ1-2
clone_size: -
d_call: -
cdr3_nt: TGTGCCAGCAGCCAAGATCGGTCCGGACTCCTTTCGGGCTACACCTTC
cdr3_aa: CASSQDRSGLLSGYTF

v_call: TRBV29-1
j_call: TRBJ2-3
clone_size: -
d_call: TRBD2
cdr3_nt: TGCAGCGTTCAACCCGGACTAGCGGGGGGGCAGACAGATACGCAGTATTTT
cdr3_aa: CSVQPGLAGGQTDTQYF

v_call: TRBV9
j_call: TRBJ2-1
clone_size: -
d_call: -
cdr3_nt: TGTGCCAGCAGCGGAGGGTTGGCTAGCATTAATGAGCAGTTCTTC
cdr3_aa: CASSGGLASINEQFF

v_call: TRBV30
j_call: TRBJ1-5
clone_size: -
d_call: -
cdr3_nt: TGTGCCTGGAGTGTATTGAGCAATCAGCCCCAGCATTTT
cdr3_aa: CAWSVLSNQPQHF

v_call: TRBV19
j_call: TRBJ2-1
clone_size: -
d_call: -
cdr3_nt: TGTGCCAGTACCATCCGTCCCCTCTACAAGGGGCGGGGTGAGCAGTTCTTC
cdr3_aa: CASTIRPLYKGRGEQFF

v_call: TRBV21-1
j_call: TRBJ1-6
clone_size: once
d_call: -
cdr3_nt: TGTGCCAGCACCAAAAACCCGAGGACCTATAATTCACCCCTCCACTTT
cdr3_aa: CASTKNPRTYNSPLHF

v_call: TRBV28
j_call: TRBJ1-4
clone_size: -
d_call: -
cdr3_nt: TGTGCCAGCAGGGAACCGGGATTTTACGGTGAAAAACTGTTTTTT
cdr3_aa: CASREPGFYGEKLFF

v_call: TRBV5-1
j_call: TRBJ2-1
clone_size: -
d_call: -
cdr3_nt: TGCGCCAGCAGCCCCAGGGTGGAGGAGCAGTTCTTC
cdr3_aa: CASSPRVEEQFF

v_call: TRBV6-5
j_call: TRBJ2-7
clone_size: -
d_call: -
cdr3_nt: TGTGCCAGCAGTTCCAGAAACGCCTACGAGCAGTACTTC
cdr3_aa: CASSSRNAYEQYF

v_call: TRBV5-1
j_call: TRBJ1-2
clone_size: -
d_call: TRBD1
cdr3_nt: TGCGCCAGCGCCCCTAACGAGTGGACAGGGGACTATGGCTACACCTTC
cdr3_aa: CASAPNEWTGDYGYTF

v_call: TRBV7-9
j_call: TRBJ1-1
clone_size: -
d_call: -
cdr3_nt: TGTGCCAGCAGCTTTGGGGACACTGAAGCTTTCTTT
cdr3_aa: CASSFGDTEAFF

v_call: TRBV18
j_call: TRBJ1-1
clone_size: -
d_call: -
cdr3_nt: TGTGCCAGCTCATATGACAGCTTGAACACTGAAGCTTTCTTT
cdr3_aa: CASSYDSLNTEAFF

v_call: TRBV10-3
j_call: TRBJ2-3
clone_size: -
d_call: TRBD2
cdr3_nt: TGTGCCATCAGTGGGTCCCGGGGGGAGCAGGTTACGCAGTATTTT
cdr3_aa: CAISGSRGEQVTQYF

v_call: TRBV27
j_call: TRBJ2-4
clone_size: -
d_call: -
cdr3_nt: TGTGCCAGCAGTGAACAGGGCAACATTCAGTACTTC
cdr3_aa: CASSEQGNIQYF

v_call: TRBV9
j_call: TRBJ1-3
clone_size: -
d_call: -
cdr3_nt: TGTGCCAGCAGCGTAGACGGGGGACCTGGAAACACCATATATTTT
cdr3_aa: CASSVDGGPGNTIYF

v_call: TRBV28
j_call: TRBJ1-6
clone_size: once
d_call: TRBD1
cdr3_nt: TGTGCCAGCAGTGCCGTAACAGGGGCCAATTCACCCCTCCACTTT
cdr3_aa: CASSAVTGANSPLHF

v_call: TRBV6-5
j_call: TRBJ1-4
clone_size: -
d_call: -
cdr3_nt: TGTGCCAGCAGTTACAGAGAGAATAATGAAAAACTGTTTTTT
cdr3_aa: CASSYRENNEKLFF

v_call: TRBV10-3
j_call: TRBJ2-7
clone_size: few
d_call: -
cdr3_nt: TGTGCCATCAGTGGGTTGTACGGCTACGAGCAGTACTTC
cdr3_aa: CAISGLYGYEQYF

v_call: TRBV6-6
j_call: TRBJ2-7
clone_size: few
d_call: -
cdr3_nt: TGTGCCAGCATGGACACAAGCTCCTACGAGCAGTACTTC
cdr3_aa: CASMDTSSYEQYF

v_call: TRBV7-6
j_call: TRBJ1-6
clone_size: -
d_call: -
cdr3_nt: TGTGCCAGCAGCGCCCAGAGTTACTCCTATAATTCACCCCTCCACTTT
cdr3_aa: CASSAQSYSYNSPLHF

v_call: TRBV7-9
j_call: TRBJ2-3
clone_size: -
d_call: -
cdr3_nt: TGTGCCAGCAGCTTAGGGGCTGGCACAGATACGCAGTATTTT
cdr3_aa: CASSLGAGTDTQYF

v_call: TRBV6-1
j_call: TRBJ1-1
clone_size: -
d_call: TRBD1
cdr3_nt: TGTGCCAGCAAAGGGGGCCCAAACACTGAAGCTTTCTTT
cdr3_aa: CASKGGPNTEAFF

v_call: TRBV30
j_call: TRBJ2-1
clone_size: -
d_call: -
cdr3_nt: TGTGCCTGGAGCCGTACCGCCAATGAGCAGTTCTTC
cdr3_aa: CAWSRTANEQFF

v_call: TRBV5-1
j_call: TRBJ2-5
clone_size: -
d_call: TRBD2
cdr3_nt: TGCGCCAGCAGCTTGACGGGACTACCCCAAGAGACCCAGTACTTC
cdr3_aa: CASSLTGLPQETQYF

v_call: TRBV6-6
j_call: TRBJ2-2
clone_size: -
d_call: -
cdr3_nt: TGTGCCAGCAGTTACAGCTACAGGGCAAACACCGGGGAGCTGTTTTTT
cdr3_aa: CASSYSYRANTGELFF

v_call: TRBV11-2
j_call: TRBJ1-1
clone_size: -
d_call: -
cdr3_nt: TGTGCCAGCAGCTTAAGTGGGGGTACTGAAGCTTTCTTT
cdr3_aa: CASSLSGGTEAFF

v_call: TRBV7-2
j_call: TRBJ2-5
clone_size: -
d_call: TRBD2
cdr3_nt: TGTGCCAGCAGGGGACTAGCGGGGGAAGAGACCCAGTACTTC
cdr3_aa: CASRGLAGEETQYF

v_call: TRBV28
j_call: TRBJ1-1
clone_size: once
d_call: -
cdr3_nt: TGTGCCAGCAGTTTTTGGAGATTGAACACTGAAGCTTTCTTT
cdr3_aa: CASSFWRLNTEAFF

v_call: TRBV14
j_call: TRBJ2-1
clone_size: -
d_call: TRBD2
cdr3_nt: TGTGCCAGCAGCCAAGCGTTAGCGGGGGGCCGGAATGAGCAGTTCTTC
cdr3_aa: CASSQALAGGRNEQFF

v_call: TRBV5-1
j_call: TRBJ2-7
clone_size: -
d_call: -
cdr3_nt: TGCGCCAGCAGCCTTACGACAGGTCACGAGCAGTACTTC
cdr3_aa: CASSLTTGHEQYF

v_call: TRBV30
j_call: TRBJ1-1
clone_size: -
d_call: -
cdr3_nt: TGTGCCTGGACCCCCGTCACTGAAGCTTTCTTT
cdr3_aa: CAWTPVTEAFF